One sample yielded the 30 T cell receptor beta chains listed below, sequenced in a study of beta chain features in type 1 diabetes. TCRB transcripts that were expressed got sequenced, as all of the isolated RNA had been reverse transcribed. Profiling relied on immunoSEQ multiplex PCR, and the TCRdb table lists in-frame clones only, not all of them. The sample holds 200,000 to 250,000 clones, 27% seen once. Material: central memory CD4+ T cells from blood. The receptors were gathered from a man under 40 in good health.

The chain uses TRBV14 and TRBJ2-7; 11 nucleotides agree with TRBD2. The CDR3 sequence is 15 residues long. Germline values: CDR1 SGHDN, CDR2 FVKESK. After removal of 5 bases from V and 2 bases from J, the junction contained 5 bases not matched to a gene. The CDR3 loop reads CASSARGLAAYEQYF. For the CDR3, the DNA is TGTGCCAGCAGCGCCCGGGGACTAGCGGCCTACGAGCAGTACTTC.

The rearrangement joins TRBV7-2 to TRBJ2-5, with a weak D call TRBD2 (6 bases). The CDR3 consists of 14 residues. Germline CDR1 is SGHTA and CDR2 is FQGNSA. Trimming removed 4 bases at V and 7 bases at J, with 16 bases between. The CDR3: CASSSGLPGGTQYF. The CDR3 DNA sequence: TGTGCCAGCAGCTCGGGACTCCCCGGGGGGACCCAGTACTTC. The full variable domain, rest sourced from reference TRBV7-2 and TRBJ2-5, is GAGVSQSPSNKVTEKGKDVELRCDPISGHTALYWYRQSLGQGLEFLIYFQGNSAPDKSGLPSDRFSAERTGGSVSTLTIQRTQQEDSAVYLCASSSGLPGGTQYFGPGTRLLVL.

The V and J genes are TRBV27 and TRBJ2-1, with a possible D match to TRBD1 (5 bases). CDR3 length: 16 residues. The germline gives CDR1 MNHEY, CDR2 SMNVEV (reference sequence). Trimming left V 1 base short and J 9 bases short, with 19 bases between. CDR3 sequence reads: CASSLFSDVRTSEQFF. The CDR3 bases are TGTGCCAGCAGTTTATTTAGTGACGTCCGGACAAGTGAGCAGTTCTTC.

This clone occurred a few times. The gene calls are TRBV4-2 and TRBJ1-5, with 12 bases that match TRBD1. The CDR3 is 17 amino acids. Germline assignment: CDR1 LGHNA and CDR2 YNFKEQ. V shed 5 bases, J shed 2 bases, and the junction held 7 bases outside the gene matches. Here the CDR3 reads CASSEGTGGAGNQPQHF. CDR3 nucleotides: TGTGCCAGCAGCGAAGGGACAGGGGGCGCCGGCAATCAGCCCCAGCATTTT.

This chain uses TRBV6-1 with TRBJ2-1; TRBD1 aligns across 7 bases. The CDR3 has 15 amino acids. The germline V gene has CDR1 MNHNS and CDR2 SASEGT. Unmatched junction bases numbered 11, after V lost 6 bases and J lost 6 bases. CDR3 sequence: CASRLKGAMSNEQFF. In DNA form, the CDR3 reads TGTGCCAGCAGGCTCAAGGGGGCAATGTCCAATGAGCAGTTCTTC.

CDR3 nucleotide sequence: TGTGCCAGCAGTTTCTCCGCCATTGCCGGATATGTGCAGTACTTC. Translated: CASSFSAIAGYVQYF. The genes are TRBV27 and TRBJ2-7, with D hard to call. The CDR3 has 15 residues. Germline CDR1 MNHEY, CDR2 SMNVEV (reference sequence). Trimming took 3 bases from V and 9 from J, leaving 21 bases between them.

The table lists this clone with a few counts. The CDR3 DNA is TGTGCCAGCAGCTTGGCCTTCGGCGACCGTGGCTATGGCTACACCTTC. Translated, it gives CASSLAFGDRGYGYTF. This rearrangement joins TRBV7-2 to TRBJ1-2; D remains ambiguous. Per the germline V gene, CDR1 is SGHTA and CDR2 is FQGNSA. There are 16 residues in the CDR3. The V end lost 3 bases, the J end lost 4 bases, and 18 bases lay between the germline ends.

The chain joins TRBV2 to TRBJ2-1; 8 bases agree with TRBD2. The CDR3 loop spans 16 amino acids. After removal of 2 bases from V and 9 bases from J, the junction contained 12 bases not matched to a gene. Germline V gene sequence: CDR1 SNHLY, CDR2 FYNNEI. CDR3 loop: CASSESTGLGSGEQFF. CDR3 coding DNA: TGTGCCAGCAGTGAATCCACGGGACTAGGGAGCGGTGAGCAGTTCTTC.

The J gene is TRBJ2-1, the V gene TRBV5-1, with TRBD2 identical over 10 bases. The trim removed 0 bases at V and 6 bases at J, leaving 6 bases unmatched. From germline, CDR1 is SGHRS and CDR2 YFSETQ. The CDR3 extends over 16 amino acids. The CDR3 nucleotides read TGCGCCAGCAGCTTGGCTAGCGGGAGCCCCGGCAATGAGCAGTTCTTC. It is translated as CASSLASGSPGNEQFF.

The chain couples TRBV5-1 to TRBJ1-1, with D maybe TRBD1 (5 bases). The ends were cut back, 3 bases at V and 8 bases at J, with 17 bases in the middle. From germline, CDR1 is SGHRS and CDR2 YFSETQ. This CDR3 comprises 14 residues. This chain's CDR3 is CASSSTSRDGEAFF. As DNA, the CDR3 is TGCGCCAGCAGCTCCACTTCTCGGGACGGAGAAGCTTTCTTT.

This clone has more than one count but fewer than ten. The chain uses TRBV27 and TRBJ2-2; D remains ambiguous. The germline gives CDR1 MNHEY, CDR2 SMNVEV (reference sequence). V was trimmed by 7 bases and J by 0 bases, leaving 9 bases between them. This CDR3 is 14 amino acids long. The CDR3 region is CASKLTTNTGELFF. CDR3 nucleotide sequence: TGTGCCAGCAAATTGACGACGAACACCGGGGAGCTGTTTTTT.

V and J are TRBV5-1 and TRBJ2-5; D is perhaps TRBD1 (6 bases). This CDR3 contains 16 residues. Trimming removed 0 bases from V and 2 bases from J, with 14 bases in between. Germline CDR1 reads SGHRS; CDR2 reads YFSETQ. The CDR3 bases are TGCGCCAGCAGCTTGGTCGGTCAGGGGATTCAAGAGACCCAGTACTTC. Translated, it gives CASSLVGQGIQETQYF.

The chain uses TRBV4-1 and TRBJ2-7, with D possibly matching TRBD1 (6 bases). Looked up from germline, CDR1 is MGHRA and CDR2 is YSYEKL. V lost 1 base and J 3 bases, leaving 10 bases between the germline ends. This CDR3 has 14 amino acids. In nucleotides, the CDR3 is TGCGCCAGCAGCCAAGGTCTACAGGGCTACGAGCAGTACTTC. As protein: CASSQGLQGYEQYF.

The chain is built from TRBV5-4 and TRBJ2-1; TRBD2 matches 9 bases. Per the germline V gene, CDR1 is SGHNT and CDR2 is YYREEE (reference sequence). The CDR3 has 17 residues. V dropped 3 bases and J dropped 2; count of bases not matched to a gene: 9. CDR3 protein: CASSSRGGGRAYNEQFF. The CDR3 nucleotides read TGTGCCAGCAGCTCCCGAGGGGGCGGGAGGGCCTACAATGAGCAGTTCTTC.

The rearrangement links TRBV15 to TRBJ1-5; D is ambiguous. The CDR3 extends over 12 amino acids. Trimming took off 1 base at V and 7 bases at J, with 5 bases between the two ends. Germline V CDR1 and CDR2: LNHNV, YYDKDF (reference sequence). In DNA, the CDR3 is TGTGCCACCAGCAGAGCGTTCCAGCCCCAGCATTTT. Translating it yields CATSRAFQPQHF. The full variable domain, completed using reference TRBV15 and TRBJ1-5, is DAMVIQNPRYQVTQFGKPVTLSCSQTLNHNVMYWYQQKSSQAPKLLFHYYDKDFNNEADTPDNFQSRRPNTSFCFLDIRSPGLGDTAMYLCATSRAFQPQHFGDGTRLSIL.

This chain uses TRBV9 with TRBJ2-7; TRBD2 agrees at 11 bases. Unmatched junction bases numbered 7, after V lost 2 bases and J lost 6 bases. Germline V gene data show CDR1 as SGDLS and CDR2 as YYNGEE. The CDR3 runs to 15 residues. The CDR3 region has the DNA TGTGCCAGCAGCGTCACTAGCGGGAGCTTTGTCGAGCAGTACTTC. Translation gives CASSVTSGSFVEQYF.

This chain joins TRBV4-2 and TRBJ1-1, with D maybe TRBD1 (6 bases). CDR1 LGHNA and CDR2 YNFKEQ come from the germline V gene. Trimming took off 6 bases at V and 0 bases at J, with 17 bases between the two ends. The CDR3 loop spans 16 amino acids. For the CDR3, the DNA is TGTGCCAGCAGGGGTACAGGGTCTCTCATGAACACTGAAGCTTTCTTT. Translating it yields CASRGTGSLMNTEAFF.

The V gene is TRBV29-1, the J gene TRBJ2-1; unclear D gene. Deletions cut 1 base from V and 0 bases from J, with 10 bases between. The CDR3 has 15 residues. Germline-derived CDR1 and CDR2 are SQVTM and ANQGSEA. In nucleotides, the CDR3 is TGCAGCGTTGAAGGTCGGGCGAGCTCCTACAATGAGCAGTTCTTC. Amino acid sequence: CSVEGRASSYNEQFF.

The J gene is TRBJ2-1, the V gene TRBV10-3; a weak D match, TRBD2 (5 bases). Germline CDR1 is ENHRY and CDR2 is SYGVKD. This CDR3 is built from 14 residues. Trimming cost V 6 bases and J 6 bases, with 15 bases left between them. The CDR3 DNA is TGTGCCATCAGCCTCGCCGACGAGGGCAATGAGCAGTTCTTC. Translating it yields CAISLADEGNEQFF.

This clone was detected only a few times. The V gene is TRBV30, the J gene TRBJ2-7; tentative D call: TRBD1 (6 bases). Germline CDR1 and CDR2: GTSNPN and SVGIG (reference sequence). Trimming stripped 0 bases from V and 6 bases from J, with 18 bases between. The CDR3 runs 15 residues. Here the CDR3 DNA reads TGTGCCTGGAGTGTATCGAACAGGGTGGAGAGCGAGCAGTACTTC. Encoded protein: CAWSVSNRVESEQYF.

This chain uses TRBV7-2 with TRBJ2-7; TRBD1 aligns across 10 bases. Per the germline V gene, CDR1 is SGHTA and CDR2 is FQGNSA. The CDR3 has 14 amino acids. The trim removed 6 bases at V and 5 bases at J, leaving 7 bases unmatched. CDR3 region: CASSSTGGTNEQYF. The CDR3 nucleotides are TGTGCCAGCAGTTCGACAGGGGGCACAAACGAGCAGTACTTC.

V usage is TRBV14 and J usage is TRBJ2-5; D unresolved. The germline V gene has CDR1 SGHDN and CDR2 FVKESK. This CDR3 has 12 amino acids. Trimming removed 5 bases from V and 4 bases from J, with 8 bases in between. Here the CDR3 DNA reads TGTGCCAGCAGCTTCAAGCGAGAGACCCAGTACTTC. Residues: CASSFKRETQYF.

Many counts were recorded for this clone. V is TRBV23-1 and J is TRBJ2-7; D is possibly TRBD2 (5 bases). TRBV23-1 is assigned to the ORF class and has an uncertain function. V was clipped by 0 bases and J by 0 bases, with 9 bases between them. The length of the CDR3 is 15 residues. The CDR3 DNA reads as TGCGCCAGCAGTCAATCGAGGGATAGCTCCTACGAGCAGTACTTC. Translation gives CASSQSRDSSYEQYF.

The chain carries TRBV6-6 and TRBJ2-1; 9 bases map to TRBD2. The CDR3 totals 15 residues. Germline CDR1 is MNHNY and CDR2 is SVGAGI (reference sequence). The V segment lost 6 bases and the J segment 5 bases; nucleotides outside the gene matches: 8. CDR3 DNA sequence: TGTGCCAGCAGCTTTCCGGGACTAGCAGACAATGAGCAGTTCTTC. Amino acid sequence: CASSFPGLADNEQFF.

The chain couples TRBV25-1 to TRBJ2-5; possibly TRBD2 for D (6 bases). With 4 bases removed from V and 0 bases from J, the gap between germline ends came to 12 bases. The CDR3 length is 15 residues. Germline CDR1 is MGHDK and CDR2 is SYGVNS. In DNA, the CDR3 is TGTGCCAGCAGTGCGGGACTGAGGTACCAAGAGACCCAGTACTTC. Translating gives CASSAGLRYQETQYF.

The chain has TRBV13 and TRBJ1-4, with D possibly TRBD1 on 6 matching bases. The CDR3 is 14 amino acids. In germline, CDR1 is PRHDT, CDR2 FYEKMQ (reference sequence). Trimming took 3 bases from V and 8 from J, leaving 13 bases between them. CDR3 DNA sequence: TGTGCCAGCAGCTTGGGACAAAGAGAGGAAAAACTGTTTTTT. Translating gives CASSLGQREEKLFF. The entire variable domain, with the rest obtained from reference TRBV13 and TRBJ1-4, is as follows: AAGVIQSPRHLIKEKRETATLKCYPIPRHDTVYWYQQGPGQDPQFLISFYEKMQSDKGSIPDRFSAQQFSDYHSELNMSSLELGDSALYFCASSLGQREEKLFFGSGTQLSVL.

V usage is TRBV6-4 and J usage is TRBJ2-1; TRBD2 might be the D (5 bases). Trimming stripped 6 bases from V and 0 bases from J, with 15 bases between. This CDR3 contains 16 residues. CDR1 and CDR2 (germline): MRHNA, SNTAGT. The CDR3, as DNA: TGTGCCAGCAGCGGCCGAGCGGCAAGCTCCTACAATGAGCAGTTCTTC. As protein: CASSGRAASSYNEQFF.

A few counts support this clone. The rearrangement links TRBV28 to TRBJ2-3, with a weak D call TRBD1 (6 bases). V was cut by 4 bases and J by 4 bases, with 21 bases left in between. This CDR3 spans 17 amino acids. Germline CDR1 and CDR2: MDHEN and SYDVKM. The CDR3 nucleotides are TGTGCCAGCAGTTCAGGGGAAGGGGGAGAGGTCTCAGATACGCAGTATTTT. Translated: CASSSGEGGEVSDTQYF.

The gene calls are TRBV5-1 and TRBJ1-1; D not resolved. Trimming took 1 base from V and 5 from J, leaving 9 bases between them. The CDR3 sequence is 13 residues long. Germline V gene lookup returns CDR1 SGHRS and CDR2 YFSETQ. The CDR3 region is CASSLTVGTEAFF. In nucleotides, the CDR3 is TGCGCCAGCAGCTTGACGGTCGGGACTGAAGCTTTCTTT.

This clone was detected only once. CDR3 DNA sequence: TGTGCCAGCAGCTTAGGCAGGGGACCCTTTTCTGGGGCCAACGTCCTGACTTTC. It yields the protein CASSLGRGPFSGANVLTF. The chain links TRBV7-2 to TRBJ2-6; TRBD1 might be the D (6 bases). This CDR3 region has 18 residues. Germline V lookup: CDR1 SGHTA, CDR2 FQGNSA. Trimming stripped 1 base from V and 1 base from J, with 14 bases between. Full variable domain (remainder filled in from reference TRBV7-2 and TRBJ2-6): GAGVSQSPSNKVTEKGKDVELRCDPISGHTALYWYRQSLGQGLEFLIYFQGNSAPDKSGLPSDRFSAERTGGSVSTLTIQRTQQEDSAVYLCASSLGRGPFSGANVLTFGAGSRLTVL.